This is a list of T cell receptor beta chains from one sample in a study of CD8 T cells in ankylosing spondylitis. TCRdb re-derived calls from the 5' RACE reads in MiXCR, one entry per CDR3 protein. The data hold over 150,000 distinct CDR3 sequences, with about 13% observed a single time. Sequencing was done on a sample of blood, either unsorted or a sorted T cell fraction (not recorded which). These receptors originate from a male donor with ankylosing spondylitis or in good health (not recorded which). Both conserved end residues are part of each CDR3. The D gene is left open where the match is weak. For some rows the clone size is stated as once, few or many, or as a class when expanded; others skip it.

V gene,clone size,D gene,CDR3 protein
TRBV6-1,NA,TRBD2,CASSVQPPWTSGRGSYNEQFF
TRBV4-2,NA,NA,CASSQVRDEKLFF
TRBV11-2,few,NA,CASSVQTPSSSYNEQFF
TRBV3-1,NA,NA,CASSQGWRETGELFF
TRBV9,NA,NA,CASSVTEQFF
TRBV2,few,TRBD2,CASSGTSGDSYEQYF
TRBV7-9,NA,NA,CASSPPVQRGQGEQFF
TRBV29-1,few,TRBD2,CSVTSGTTNTGELFF
TRBV2,NA,TRBD1,CASSDRQGVTYEQYF
TRBV14,many,TRBD1,CASSLSTGEYGYTF
TRBV28,NA,TRBD2,CASSTLFGLAEHTGETQYF
TRBV11-2,many,TRBD1,CASSEGQGPEAFF
TRBV20-1,NA,TRBD1,CSARTGHYEQYF
TRBV12-3/TRBV12-4,many,NA,CASSPQGTEAFF
TRBV5-1,few,TRBD1,CASSWFTGAVMDEQYF
TRBV6-2/TRBV6-3,many,TRBD2,CASSRLADHLGTQYF
TRBV5-1,NA,NA,CASSPGQGAMDTQYF
TRBV6-5,few,NA,CASSSPRDSINEQFF
TRBV15,NA,TRBD2,CATSRGDYSDTQYF
TRBV27,NA,TRBD2,CASSFLILAGTGELFF
TRBV24-1,few,NA,CATSDPGLGNEQFF
TRBV7-9,few,NA,CASSLVGEWGQTEAFF
TRBV7-9,NA,NA,CASSLGEPPGPDTQYF
TRBV9,NA,NA,CASSGSARDTSSTDTQYF
TRBV7-6,NA,NA,CASSLPGRGYEQYF
TRBV12-3/TRBV12-4,many,NA,CASSFDTEAFF
TRBV18,NA,NA,CASSPQWGLTDTQYF
TRBV2,NA,NA,CASSEGLGDLNEQFF
TRBV15,few,NA,CATSSRQEQNYGYTF
TRBV7-9,NA,NA,CASSFSETNEQFF
TRBV3-1,NA,NA,CASSHFRDPAYEQYF
TRBV5-5,NA,NA,CASSRDGTDTQYF
TRBV10-3,NA,TRBD1,CATSPGQGFYNEQFF
TRBV7-9,NA,TRBD1,CASSLYRGAGELFF